This TCR beta chain was captured by sequencing in a study of regulatory T cells in long-lasting Graves disease. Study at large: Graves' cases, newly diagnosed, had used antithyroid drugs under 3 months.

The time point denotes: newly diagnosed GD, antithyroid drugs for less than 3 months. Researchers made the TCR library from RNA that was extracted from PBMCs. To note about this clonotype: The antigen is not known.

General study findings and limits: Persistent patients shared more public clonotypes (under 3,000) than newly diagnosed patients (approximately 1,000).

The CDR3 extends over 15 amino acids. Trimming left V 5 bases short and J 5 bases short, with 18 bases between. Germline lookup yields CDR1 LNHDA and CDR2 SQIVND (reference sequence). HTBI primers from iRepertoire and Arm-PCR of CDR3 regions yielded the TCR beta libraries. Source study methods: Analysis of the samples identified under 80 TRBV and 13 to 15 TRBJ segments. Each CDR3 protein is one row after TCRdb ran MiXCR on the multiplex PCR reads. None of the V and J calls come from the authors' own analysis; TCRdb made them. The sample contains fewer than 650,000 distinct CDR3 sequences, about 15% of which appear only once. This sample was also put to use in a study of T cells in Graves' hyperthyroidism and ophthalmopathy. Per that paper: TCR CDR3 underwent first-round RT-PCR with the HTBI primer set.

The TCR was taken from a woman aged 30 to 39 with Graves disease. The material was peripheral blood mononuclear cells (PBMCs), obtained at new diagnosis, from a patient treated with antithyroid drugs. The chain combines TRBV19 with TRBJ1-1; D is undetermined. CDR3 loop: CASSLSTNPGTEAFF. The CDR3 DNA reads TGTGCCAGTAGTTTGTCAACTAACCCCGGGACTGAAGCTTTCTTT.